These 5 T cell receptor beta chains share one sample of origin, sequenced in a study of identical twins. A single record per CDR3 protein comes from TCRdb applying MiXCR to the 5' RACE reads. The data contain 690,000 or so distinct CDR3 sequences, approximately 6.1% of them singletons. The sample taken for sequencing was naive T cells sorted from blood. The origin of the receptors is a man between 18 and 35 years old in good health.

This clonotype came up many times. The CDR3 coding sequence is TGTGCCAGCAGTATACTAGGCGAGCAACGACGGTTCTTC. Its translation: CASSILGEQRRFF. The gene calls are TRBV6-5 and TRBJ2-1; possible D gene TRBD2, 5 bases. Germline V CDR1 and CDR2: MNHEY, SVGAGI. Trimming left V 5 bases short and J 15 bases short, with 20 bases between. This CDR3 is 13 amino acids long.

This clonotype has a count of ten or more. This CDR3 reads CASSEAASYNEQFF. Written as DNA, the CDR3 is TGCGCCAGCAGTGAGGCGGCCAGCTACAATGAGCAGTTCTTC. The chain recombines TRBV10-1 with TRBJ2-1; D remains unclear. Germline CDR1 reads WNHNN; CDR2 reads SYGVQD (reference sequence). V dropped 2 bases and J dropped 3 bases, with 8 bases sitting between them. There are 14 residues in the CDR3.

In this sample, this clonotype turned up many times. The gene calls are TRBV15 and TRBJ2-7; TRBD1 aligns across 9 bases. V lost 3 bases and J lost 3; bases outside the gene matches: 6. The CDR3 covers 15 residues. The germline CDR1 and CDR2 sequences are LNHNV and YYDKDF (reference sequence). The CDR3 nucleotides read TGTGCCACCAGCAGGAAGGGACAGGGAGACTACGAGCAGTACTTC. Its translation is CATSRKGQGDYEQYF.

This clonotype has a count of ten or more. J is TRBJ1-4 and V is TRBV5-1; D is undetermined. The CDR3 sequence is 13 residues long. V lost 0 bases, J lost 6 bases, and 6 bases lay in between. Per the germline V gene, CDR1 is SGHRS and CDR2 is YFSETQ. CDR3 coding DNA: TGCGCCAGCAGCTTGGATGGGGATGAAAAACTGTTTTTT. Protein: CASSLDGDEKLFF.

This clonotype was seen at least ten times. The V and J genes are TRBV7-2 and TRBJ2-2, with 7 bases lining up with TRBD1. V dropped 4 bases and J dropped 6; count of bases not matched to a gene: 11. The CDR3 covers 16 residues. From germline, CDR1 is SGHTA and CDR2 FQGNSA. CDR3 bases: TGTGCCAGCAGCTCACCCTTGGGACAGACCCCCGGGGAGCTGTTTTTT. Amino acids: CASSSPLGQTPGELFF.